The subject of this entry is one T cell receptor (beta chain). CDR3 size: 16 residues. V trimming: 6 bases; J trimming: 3 bases; junction bases outside the gene matches: 12. Germline CDR1 SGHNT, CDR2 YYREEE (reference sequence). MiXCR, applied by TCRdb to the RT-PCR reads, yields one record per CDR3 protein. This sample has about 680,000 distinct CDR3 sequences; 14% occur once, and the top ten carry 3.6%. The sample was memory CD4+ T cells from blood. J is TRBJ2-3 and V is TRBV5-4, with 8 bases lining up with TRBD1. This TCR came from a female donor in good health, serving as a healthy control. CDR3 amino acids: CASTKQGVKGTDTQYF. Here the CDR3 DNA reads TGTGCCAGCACAAAACAGGGGGTAAAAGGTACAGATACGCAGTATTTT.